This T cell receptor beta chain emerged from a study of neurological immune-mediated disorders. TCRdb called the 5' RACE reads again in MiXCR, with one record for every CDR3 protein. The table has around 47,000 distinct CDR3 sequences, about 22% seen once. Trimming removed 5 bases at V and 0 bases at J, with 15 bases between. CDR3 length: 16 amino acids. Germline V gene data show CDR1 as SGDLS and CDR2 as YYNGEE. Time point noted: technical triplicate 3. This clonotype was counted at least ten times. What was sequenced was PBMCs. V and J are TRBV9 and TRBJ2-1; D unresolved. The receptor's source is a man in his fifties or sixties with HTLV-1-associated myelopathy (HAM/TSP). The CDR3: CASSQSPRSSYNEQFF. CDR3 nucleotide sequence: TGTGCCAGCAGTCAATCCCCCCGAAGCTCCTACAATGAGCAGTTCTTC.